Given below is one TCR beta chain in context. Its antigen is not identified. It was with unique molecular identifiers that the TCRbeta library was prepared. In TCRdb, the PCR reads were re-called with MiXCR into one record per CDR3 protein. The data contain some 200,000 distinct CDR3 sequences, around 7.7% of them singletons. The data were taken from a study of T-cell reconstitution after alpha-beta-depleted transplantation in children. Study outcomes and limitations: At the one-year point after transplant, T-cell counts and TCRbeta diversity were found to come mostly from T cells that had been newly produced.

V was shortened by 0 bases and J by 5 bases, with 15 bases between the two germline ends. The germline V gene has CDR1 SGHRS and CDR2 YFSETQ. The CDR3 runs to 16 residues. The clonotype was recovered from a male patient between 2 and 10 years old who had a stem cell transplant for acute myeloid leukemia, so the T cells may come from the graft donor. Sequenced here: PBMCs, mostly from graft donor cells, sampled 360 days after TCRalphabeta/CD19-depleted stem cell transplant. V and J are TRBV5-1 and TRBJ1-5, with D maybe TRBD1 (5 bases). CDR3 amino acids: CASSLVGAWDDQPQHF. CDR3 in DNA: TGCGCCAGCAGCTTGGTCGGGGCCTGGGACGATCAGCCCCAGCATTTT. The whole variable domain, filled in from reference TRBV5-1 and TRBJ1-5, reads KAGVTQTPRYLIKTRGQQVTLSCSPISGHRSVSWYQQTPGQGLQFLFEYFSETQRNKGNFPGRFSGRQFSNSRSEMNVSTLELGDSALYLCASSLVGAWDDQPQHFGDGTRLSIL.